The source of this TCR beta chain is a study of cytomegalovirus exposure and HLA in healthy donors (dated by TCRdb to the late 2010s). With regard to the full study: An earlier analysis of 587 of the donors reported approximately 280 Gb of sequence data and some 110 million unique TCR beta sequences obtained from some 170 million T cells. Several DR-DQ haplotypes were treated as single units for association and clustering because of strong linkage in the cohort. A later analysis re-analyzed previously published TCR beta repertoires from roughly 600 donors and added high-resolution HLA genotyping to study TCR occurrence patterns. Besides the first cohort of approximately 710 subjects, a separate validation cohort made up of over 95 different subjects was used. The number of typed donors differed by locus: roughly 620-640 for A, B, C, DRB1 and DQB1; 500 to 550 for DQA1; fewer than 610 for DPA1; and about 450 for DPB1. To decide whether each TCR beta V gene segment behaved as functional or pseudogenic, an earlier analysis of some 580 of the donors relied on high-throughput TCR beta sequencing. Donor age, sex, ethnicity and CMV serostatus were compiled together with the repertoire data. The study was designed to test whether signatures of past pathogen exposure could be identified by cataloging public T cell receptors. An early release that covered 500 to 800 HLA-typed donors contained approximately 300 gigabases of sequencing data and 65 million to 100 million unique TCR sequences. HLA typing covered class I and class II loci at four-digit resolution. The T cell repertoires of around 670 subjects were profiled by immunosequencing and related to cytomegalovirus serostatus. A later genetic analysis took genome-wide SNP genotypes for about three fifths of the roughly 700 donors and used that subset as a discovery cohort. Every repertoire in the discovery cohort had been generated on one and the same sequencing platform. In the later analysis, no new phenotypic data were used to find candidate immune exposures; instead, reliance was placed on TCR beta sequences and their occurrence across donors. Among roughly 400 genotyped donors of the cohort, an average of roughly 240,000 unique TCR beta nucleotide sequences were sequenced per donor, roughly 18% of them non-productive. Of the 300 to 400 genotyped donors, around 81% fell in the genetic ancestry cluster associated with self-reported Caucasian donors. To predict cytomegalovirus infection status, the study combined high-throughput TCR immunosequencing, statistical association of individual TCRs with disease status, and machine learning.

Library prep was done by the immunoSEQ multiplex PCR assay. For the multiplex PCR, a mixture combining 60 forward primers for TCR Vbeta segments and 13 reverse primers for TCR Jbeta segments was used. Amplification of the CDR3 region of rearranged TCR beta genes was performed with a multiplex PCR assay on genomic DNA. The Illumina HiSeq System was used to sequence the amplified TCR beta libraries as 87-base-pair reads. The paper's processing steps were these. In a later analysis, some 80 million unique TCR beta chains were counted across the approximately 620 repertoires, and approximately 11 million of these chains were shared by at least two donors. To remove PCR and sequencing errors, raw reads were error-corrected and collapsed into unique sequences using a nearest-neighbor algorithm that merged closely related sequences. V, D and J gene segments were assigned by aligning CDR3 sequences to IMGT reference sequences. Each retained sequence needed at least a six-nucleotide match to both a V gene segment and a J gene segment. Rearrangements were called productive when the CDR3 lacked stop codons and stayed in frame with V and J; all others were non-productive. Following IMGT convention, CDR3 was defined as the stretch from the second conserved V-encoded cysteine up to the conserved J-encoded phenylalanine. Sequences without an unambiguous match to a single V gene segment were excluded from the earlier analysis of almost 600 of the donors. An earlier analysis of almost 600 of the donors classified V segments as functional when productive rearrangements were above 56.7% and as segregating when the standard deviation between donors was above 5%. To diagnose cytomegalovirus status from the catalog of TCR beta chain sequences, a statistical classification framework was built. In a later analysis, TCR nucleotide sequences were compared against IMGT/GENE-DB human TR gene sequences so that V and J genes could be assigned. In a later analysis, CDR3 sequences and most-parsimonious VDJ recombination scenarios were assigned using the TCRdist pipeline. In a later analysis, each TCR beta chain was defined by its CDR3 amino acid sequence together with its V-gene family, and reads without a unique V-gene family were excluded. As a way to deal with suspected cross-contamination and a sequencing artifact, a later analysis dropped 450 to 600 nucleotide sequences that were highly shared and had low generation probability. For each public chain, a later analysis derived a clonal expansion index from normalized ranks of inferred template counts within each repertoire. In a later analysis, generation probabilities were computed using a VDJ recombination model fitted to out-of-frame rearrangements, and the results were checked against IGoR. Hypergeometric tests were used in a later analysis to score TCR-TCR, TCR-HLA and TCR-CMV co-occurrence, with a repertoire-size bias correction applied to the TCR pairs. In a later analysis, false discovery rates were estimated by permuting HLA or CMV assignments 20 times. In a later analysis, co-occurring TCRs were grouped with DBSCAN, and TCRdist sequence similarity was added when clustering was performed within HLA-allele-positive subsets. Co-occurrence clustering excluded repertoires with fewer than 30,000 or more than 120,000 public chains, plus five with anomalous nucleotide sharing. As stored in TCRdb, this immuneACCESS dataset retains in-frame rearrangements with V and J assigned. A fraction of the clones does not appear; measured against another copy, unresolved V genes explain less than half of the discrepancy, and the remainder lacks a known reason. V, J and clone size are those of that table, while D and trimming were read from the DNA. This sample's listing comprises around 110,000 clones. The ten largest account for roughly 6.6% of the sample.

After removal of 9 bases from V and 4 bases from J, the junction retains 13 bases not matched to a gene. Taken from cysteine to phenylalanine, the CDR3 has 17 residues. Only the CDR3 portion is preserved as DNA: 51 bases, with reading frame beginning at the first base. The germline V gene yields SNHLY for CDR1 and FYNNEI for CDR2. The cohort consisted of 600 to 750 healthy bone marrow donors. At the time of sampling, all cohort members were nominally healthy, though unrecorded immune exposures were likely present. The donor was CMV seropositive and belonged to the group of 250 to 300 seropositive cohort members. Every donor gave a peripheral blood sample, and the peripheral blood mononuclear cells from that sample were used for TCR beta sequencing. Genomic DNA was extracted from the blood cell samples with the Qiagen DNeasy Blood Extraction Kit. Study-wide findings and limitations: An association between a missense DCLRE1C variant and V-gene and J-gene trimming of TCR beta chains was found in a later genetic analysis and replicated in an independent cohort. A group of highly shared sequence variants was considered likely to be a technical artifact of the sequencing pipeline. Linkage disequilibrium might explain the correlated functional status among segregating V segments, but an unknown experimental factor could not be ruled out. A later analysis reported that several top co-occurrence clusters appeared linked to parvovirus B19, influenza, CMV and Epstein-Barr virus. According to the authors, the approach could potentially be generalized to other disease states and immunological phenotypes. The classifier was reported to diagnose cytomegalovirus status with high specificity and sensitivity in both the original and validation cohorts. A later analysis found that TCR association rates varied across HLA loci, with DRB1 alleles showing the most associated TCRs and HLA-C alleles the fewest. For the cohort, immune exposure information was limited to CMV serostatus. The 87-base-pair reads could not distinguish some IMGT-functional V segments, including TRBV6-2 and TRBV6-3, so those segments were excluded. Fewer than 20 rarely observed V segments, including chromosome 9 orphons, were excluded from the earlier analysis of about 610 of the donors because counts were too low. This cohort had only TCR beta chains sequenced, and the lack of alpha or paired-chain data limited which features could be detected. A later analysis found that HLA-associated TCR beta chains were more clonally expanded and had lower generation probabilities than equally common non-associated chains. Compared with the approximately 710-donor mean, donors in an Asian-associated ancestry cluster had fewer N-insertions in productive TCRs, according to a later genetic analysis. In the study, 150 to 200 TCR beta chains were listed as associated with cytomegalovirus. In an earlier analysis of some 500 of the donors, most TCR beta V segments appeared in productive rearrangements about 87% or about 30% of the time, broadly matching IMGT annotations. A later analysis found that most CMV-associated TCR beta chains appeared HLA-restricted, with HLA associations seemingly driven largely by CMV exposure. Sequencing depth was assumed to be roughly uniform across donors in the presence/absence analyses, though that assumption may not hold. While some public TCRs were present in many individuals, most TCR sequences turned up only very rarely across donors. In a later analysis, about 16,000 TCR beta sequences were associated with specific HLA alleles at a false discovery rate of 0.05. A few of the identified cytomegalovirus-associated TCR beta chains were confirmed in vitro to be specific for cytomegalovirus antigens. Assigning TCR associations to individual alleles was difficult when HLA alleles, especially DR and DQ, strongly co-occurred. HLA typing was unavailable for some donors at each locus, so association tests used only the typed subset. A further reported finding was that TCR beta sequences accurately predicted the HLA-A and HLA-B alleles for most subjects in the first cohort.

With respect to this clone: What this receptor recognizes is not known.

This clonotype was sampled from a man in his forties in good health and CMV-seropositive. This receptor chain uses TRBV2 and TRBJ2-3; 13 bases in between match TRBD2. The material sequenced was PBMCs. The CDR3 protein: CARTAYGLAGAADTQYF. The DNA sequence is TGTGCCAGAACCGCTTATGGACTAGCGGGAGCGGCAGATACGCAGTATTTT.